This record concerns one T cell receptor (beta chain) sequence. Its antigen remains unidentified. Per the original methods: Samples held a median of 95,638 TCRs, range about 20,000–690,600. One entry per CDR3 protein results from TCRdb running MiXCR on the 5' RACE reads. The V and J calls come from TCRdb's annotation, not from the publication. The sample holds 75,000 or so distinct CDR3 sequences, less than 20% seen once. Germline V lookup: CDR1 DFQATT, CDR2 SNEGSKA (reference sequence). The CDR3 has 13 residues. V dropped 4 bases and J dropped 2; count of bases not matched to a gene: 2. Unfractionated whole blood yielded the extracted total RNA. These data are taken from a study of human T cells and chemical hapten exposure. For the study at large: Small discrepancies in pooled library volume mainly accounted for the varying TCR yields per sample. General observations from the study: Sensitizing with DPC caused no change in TCRs above 1 in 1000 frequency.

This receptor was identified in a female donor in good health. V is TRBV20-1 and J is TRBJ2-1; TRBD2 agrees at 7 bases. DNA of the CDR3: TGCAGTGCTACTAGCGGAACCTACAATGAGCAGTTCTTC. Its protein is CSATSGTYNEQFF.